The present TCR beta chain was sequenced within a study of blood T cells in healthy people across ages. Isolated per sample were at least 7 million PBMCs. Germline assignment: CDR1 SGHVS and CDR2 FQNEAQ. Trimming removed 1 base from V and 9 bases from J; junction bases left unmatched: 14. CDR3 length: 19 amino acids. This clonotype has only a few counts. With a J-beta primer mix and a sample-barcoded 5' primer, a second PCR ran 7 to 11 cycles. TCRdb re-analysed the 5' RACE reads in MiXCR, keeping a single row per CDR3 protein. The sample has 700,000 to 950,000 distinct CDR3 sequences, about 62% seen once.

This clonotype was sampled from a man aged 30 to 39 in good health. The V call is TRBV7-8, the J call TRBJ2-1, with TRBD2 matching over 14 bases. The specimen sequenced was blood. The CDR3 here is CASSLGLGTSGSRVGEQFF. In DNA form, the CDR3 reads TGTGCCAGCAGCTTAGGACTCGGGACTAGCGGGAGTCGAGTCGGTGAGCAGTTCTTC.